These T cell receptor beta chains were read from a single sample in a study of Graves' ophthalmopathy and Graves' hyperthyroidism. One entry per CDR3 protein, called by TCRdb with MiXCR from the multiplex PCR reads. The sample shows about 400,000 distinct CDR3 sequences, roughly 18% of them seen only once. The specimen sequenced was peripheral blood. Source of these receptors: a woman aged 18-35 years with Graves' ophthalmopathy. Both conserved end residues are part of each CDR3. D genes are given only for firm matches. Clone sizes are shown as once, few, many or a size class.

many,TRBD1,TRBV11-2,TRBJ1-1,TGTGCCAGCAGCGGGGGACAGAGGAACACTGAAGCTTTCTTT,CASSGGQRNTEAFF
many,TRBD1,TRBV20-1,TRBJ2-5,TGCAGTGCTGATCGCCGGGACAGGGACCAGGAGACCCAGTACTTC,CSADRRDRDQETQYF
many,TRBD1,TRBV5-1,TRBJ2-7,TGCGCCAGCAGCTTGGTCCTCGCCACCCACCGGGACAGTCACTACGAGCAGTACTTC,CASSLVLATHRDSHYEQYF
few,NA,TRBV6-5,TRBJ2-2,TGTGCCAGCAGTTACCAACAAGGGCGCGGGGAGCTGTTTTTT,CASSYQQGRGELFF
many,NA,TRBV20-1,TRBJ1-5,TGCAGTGCTCGCAGGGCCCCGCGAGGCAATCAGCCCCAGCATTTT,CSARRAPRGNQPQHF
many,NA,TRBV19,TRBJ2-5,TGTGCCAGTAGTCTGGGATTGGGGAGTGGAGAGACCCAGTACTTC,CASSLGLGSGETQYF
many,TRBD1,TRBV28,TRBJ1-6,TGTGCCAGCAGCTACCGGGACAGGGGTAATTCACCCCTCCACTTT,CASSYRDRGNSPLHF
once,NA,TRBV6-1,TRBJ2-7,TGTGCCAGCAGTGCCCTCAGGTGGGGCGAGCAATACTTC,CASSALRWGEQYF
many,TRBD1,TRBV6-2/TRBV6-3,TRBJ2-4,TGTGCCAGCAGTTTAACACAGGGGGATCTGGCCAAAAACATTCAGTACTTC,CASSLTQGDLAKNIQYF
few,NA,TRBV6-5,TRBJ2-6,TGTGCCAGCAGTTGGGCCGACTCTGGGGCCAACGTCCTGACTTTC,CASSWADSGANVLTF
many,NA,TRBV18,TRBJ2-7,TGTGCCAGCTCACCATCTCGCCTCTACGAGCAGTACTTC,CASSPSRLYEQYF
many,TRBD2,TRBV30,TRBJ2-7,TGTGCCTGGGGTAGCGGGAGAAGACACGAGCAGTACTTC,CAWGSGRRHEQYF
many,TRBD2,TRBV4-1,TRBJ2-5,TGCGCCAGCAGCCAAGATAGCGGGGCGGAGACCCAGTACTTC,CASSQDSGAETQYF